A selection of T cell receptor beta chains follows, all from one sample in a study of blood T cell repertoires in COVID-19. Sequenced by immunoSEQ multiplex PCR; TCRdb stores in-frame clones only, minus some. The data hold fewer than 450,000 clones, with 70% to 90% observed a single time. Material for sequencing was peripheral blood. The receptors stem from a woman in her fifties or sixties with COVID-19, enrolled during active disease. Both conserved end residues are part of each CDR3. A D gene is named only where the DNA matches it firmly. For some rows the clone size is stated as once, few or many, or as a class when expanded; others skip it.

TRBV2	NA	TRBJ1-6	NA	CASAGTSHSPLHF	TGTGCCAGCGCCGGGACTTCTCATTCACCCCTCCACTTT
TRBV9	NA	TRBJ1-1	TRBD1	CASSVSGTGAWEAFF	TGTGCCAGCAGCGTATCCGGGACAGGAGCGTGGGAAGCTTTCTTT
TRBV29-1	NA	TRBJ1-3	NA	CSVTGSMAGNTIYF	TGCAGCGTGACCGGGTCCATGGCCGGAAACACCATATATTTT
TRBV10-2	NA	TRBJ2-4	NA	CASSAGTVNIQYF	TGCGCCAGCAGTGCTGGTACAGTAAACATTCAGTACTTC
TRBV30	NA	TRBJ1-2	NA	CAWIITGDYGYTF	TGTGCCTGGATTATTACAGGAGACTATGGCTACACCTTC
TRBV13	NA	TRBJ1-2	NA	CASSPSGSPYGYTF	TGTGCCAGCAGCCCTTCGGGGTCGCCCTATGGCTACACCTTC
TRBV7-9	NA	TRBJ2-3	TRBD2	CASSPSGGPSDTQYF	TGTGCCAGCAGTCCCAGCGGGGGGCCTTCAGATACGCAGTATTTT
TRBV19	NA	TRBJ2-1	NA	CASSIPGNEQFF	TGTGCCAGTAGTATACCAGGGAATGAGCAGTTCTTC
TRBV27	NA	TRBJ2-7	NA	CASSPLGQQAYEQYF	TGTGCCAGCAGCCCTCTCGGACAACAAGCCTACGAGCAGTACTTC
TRBV11-2	NA	TRBJ2-7	NA	CASSLGRGGVTYEQYF	TGTGCCAGCAGCTTAGGGCGGGGCGGGGTGACCTACGAGCAGTACTTC
TRBV10-3	NA	TRBJ1-4	TRBD1	CATLPGQGNEKLFF	TGTGCCACCTTACCGGGACAGGGGAATGAAAAACTGTTTTTT
TRBV27	NA	TRBJ2-3	TRBD2	CASSLTLAGGPDTQYF	TGTGCCAGCAGTTTAACGCTAGCGGGGGGGCCGGATACGCAGTATTTT
TRBV14	once	TRBJ1-1	NA	CASSQDTGGRTEAFF	TGTGCCAGCAGCCAGGACACCGGAGGGCGGACTGAAGCTTTCTTT
TRBV3-1/TRBV3-2	NA	TRBJ1-1	NA	CASSHFTEAFF	TGTGCCAGCAGCCACTTCACTGAAGCTTTCTTT
TRBV10-3	NA	TRBJ1-2	NA	CAITGELANYGYTF	TGTGCCATCACCGGGGAGTTAGCTAACTATGGCTACACCTTC
TRBV3-1/TRBV3-2	NA	TRBJ2-7	TRBD1	CASSRVRDSYSYEQYF	TGTGCCAGCAGCCGAGTCCGGGACAGCTACTCCTACGAGCAGTACTTC
TRBV23-1	NA	TRBJ1-2	TRBD1	CASSQLQTGVYYGYTF	TGCGCCAGCAGTCAACTTCAGACAGGGGTTTACTATGGCTACACCTTC
TRBV9	once	TRBJ2-1	NA	CASSVEGRGEGQFF	TGTGCCAGCAGCGTTGAGGGCAGGGGTGAAGGGCAGTTCTTC
TRBV25-1	NA	TRBJ2-1	NA	CASSEAYRVGYNEQFF	TGTGCCAGCAGTGAGGCTTACAGGGTGGGCTACAATGAGCAGTTCTTC
TRBV19	once	TRBJ1-4	TRBD1	CAPWTGRNATNEKLFF	TGTGCCCCCTGGACAGGGCGGAATGCAACTAATGAAAAACTGTTTTTT
TRBV30	once	TRBJ2-7	TRBD1	CAWDTGTAYEQYF	TGTGCCTGGGACACCGGGACAGCCTACGAGCAGTACTTC
TRBV19	NA	TRBJ2-7	TRBD1	CASSRGPYEQYF	TGTGCCAGTAGCAGGGGGCCCTACGAGCAGTACTTC